This T cell receptor (beta chain) is from a study of shared clonotypes between healthy human individuals. Findings of the study overall: Some clonotypes were shared by all four sorted-subset donors, while others were not shared. The non-shared ones had lower generation probabilities than the shared ones.

Concerning this clone: Its antigen remains unidentified. Other nucleotide sequences from this sample produce the same CDR3.

Profiling relied on immunoSEQ multiplex PCR, and the TCRdb table lists in-frame clones only, not all of them. The sample records 2 million to 2.5 million clones, about 93% being singletons. In the naive CD8 group, cells lacked CD45RO and were positively selected for CCR7, so terminally differentiated effector memory CD45RA+ cells were left out. Per the germline V gene, CDR1 is MNHEY and CDR2 is SMNVEV (reference sequence). V lost 3 bases and J lost 2; bases outside the gene matches: 3. This CDR3 has 15 residues. The sample taken for sequencing was naive CD8+ T cells from PBMCs. The chain recombines TRBV27 with TRBJ2-7, with 11 nucleotides matching TRBD2. The sequence came from a man aged 18-30 years in good health. Some clones in this sample may be carry-over from other donors' samples. The CDR3 DNA reads as TGTGCCAGCAGTTTTGGGACTAGCGGCACCTACGAGCAGTACTTC. Its protein product is CASSFGTSGTYEQYF.